Listed below are T cell receptor beta chains from one sample, sequenced in a study of cytotoxic CD8 clonotypes in ibrutinib-treated CLL. Produced via immunoSEQ multiplex PCR; TCRdb's table is partial and in-frame only. The data show roughly 130,000 clones, more than 85% seen once. This specimen consisted of PBMCs, obtained after 12 months of ibrutinib treatment. Receptors were obtained from a human donor with chronic lymphocytic leukemia. Both conserved end residues are part of each CDR3. Fields, in order: CDR3 protein, CDR3 DNA, clone size, V gene, D gene, J gene. A D gene is named only where the DNA matches it firmly. Clone size is not always given. Where it is, it says once, few, many or a class for expanded clones.

CDR3aa: CASSKPGVQDTQYF
CDR3nt: TGTGCCAGCAGCAAACCAGGGGTGCAAGATACGCAGTATTTT
abundance: NA
v_gene: TRBV4-2
d_gene: NA
j_gene: TRBJ2-3

CDR3aa: CASSVDSRVPSREQYF
CDR3nt: TGTGCCAGCAGCGTAGATTCGCGGGTTCCCTCGCGGGAGCAGTACTTC
abundance: NA
v_gene: TRBV9
d_gene: NA
j_gene: TRBJ2-7

CDR3aa: CASAGWDRNTEAFF
CDR3nt: TGTGCCAGCGCCGGATGGGACAGGAACACTGAAGCTTTCTTT
abundance: NA
v_gene: TRBV27
d_gene: TRBD1
j_gene: TRBJ1-1

CDR3aa: CASSVEIGLAGGLFTDTQYF
CDR3nt: TGTGCCAGCAGCGTAGAGATCGGACTAGCGGGAGGGTTATTCACAGATACGCAGTATTTT
abundance: NA
v_gene: TRBV9
d_gene: TRBD2
j_gene: TRBJ2-3

CDR3aa: CASSHLPGQGIVRTGELFF
CDR3nt: TGTGCCAGCAGCCACTTACCGGGACAGGGGATCGTTCGGACCGGGGAGCTGTTTTTT
abundance: once
v_gene: TRBV7-8
d_gene: TRBD1
j_gene: TRBJ2-2

CDR3aa: CAWSGDLLAKNIQYF
CDR3nt: TGTGCCTGGAGTGGAGATTTGCTAGCCAAAAACATTCAGTACTTC
abundance: NA
v_gene: TRBV30
d_gene: NA
j_gene: TRBJ2-4

CDR3aa: CAWSFTGPSGEQFF
CDR3nt: TGTGCCTGGAGTTTCACCGGGCCCTCAGGTGAGCAGTTCTTC
abundance: NA
v_gene: TRBV30
d_gene: NA
j_gene: TRBJ2-1

CDR3aa: CSVRGGVRDRGETQYF
CDR3nt: TGCAGCGTTCGGGGAGGTGTCAGGGATAGAGGAGAGACCCAGTACTTC
abundance: NA
v_gene: TRBV29-1
d_gene: NA
j_gene: TRBJ2-5

CDR3aa: CASSPRGTGSYEQYF
CDR3nt: TGTGCCAGCTCACCCCGCGGAACAGGGTCGTACGAGCAGTACTTC
abundance: NA
v_gene: TRBV18
d_gene: NA
j_gene: TRBJ2-7

CDR3aa: CAWSPTAYEQYF
CDR3nt: TGTGCCTGGAGTCCCACAGCCTACGAGCAGTACTTC
abundance: NA
v_gene: TRBV30
d_gene: NA
j_gene: TRBJ2-7

CDR3aa: CASSEFDTQYF
CDR3nt: TGCGCCAGCAGTGAGTTCGATACGCAGTATTTT
abundance: NA
v_gene: TRBV10-2
d_gene: NA
j_gene: TRBJ2-3

CDR3aa: CASSSWAGYNEQFF
CDR3nt: TGTGCCAGCAGCTCGTGGGCCGGATACAATGAGCAGTTCTTC
abundance: NA
v_gene: TRBV7-9
d_gene: NA
j_gene: TRBJ2-1

CDR3aa: CSVGRTGGQNEQYF
CDR3nt: TGCAGCGTCGGTCGGACAGGGGGCCAGAACGAGCAGTACTTC
abundance: NA
v_gene: TRBV29-1
d_gene: TRBD1
j_gene: TRBJ2-7

CDR3aa: CASSRLDRGGNQPQHF
CDR3nt: TGTGCCAGCAGCCGGCTCGACAGGGGGGGCAATCAGCCCCAGCATTTT
abundance: NA
v_gene: TRBV7-4
d_gene: TRBD1
j_gene: TRBJ1-5

CDR3aa: CASSLAGGRSTDTQYF
CDR3nt: TGTGCCAGCAGCTTGGCCGGTGGGAGAAGTACAGATACGCAGTATTTT
abundance: NA
v_gene: TRBV5-4
d_gene: NA
j_gene: TRBJ2-3